The 23 T cell receptor beta chains in this list originate from one sample, sequenced in a study of blood T cell repertoires in COVID-19. The method was immunoSEQ multiplex PCR; TCRdb's version includes in-frame clones alone and lacks a portion of them. The table lists more than 350,000 clones, approximately 92% of them singletons, with around 1% in the top ten. The sequencing input was PBMCs or T cells enriched from blood (not recorded which). The receptors were sampled from a man between 18 and 29 years old who had recovered from COVID-19.

The rearrangement uses TRBV19 and TRBJ2-2; the match to TRBD2 covers 8 bases. The length of the CDR3 is 17 residues. With V trimmed by 0 bases and J by 5 bases, 8 bases remained unmatched. Germline assignment: CDR1 LNHDA and CDR2 SQIVND (reference sequence). The CDR3 here is CASSIEFGLALTGELFF. The CDR3 bases are TGTGCCAGTAGTATAGAATTTGGACTAGCTCTAACCGGGGAGCTGTTTTTT.

Turning to this clone: The junction departs from the called germline gene at one end, perhaps through a read error. This chain links TRBV14 with TRBJ1-5; unclear D gene. This CDR3 is built from 11 residues. CDR1 SGHDN and CDR2 FVKESK come from the germline V gene. The CDR3 DNA is TGTGCCGGCAGCCGCGAGGGGCCCCAGCATTTT. Protein sequence: CAGSREGPQHF.

This clone occurred once. The genes are TRBV5-1 and TRBJ2-3; the match to TRBD1 covers 10 bases. This CDR3 region has 15 residues. V was pared by 2 bases and J by 4 bases, with 4 bases of the junction left unmatched. Per the germline V gene, CDR1 is SGHRS and CDR2 is YFSETQ. The CDR3 DNA follows: TGCGCCAGCAGCTTATGGGACAGGGGCCCAGATACGCAGTATTTT. It specifies CASSLWDRGPDTQYF.

CDR3 loop: CASSLGAGGPGEQFF. CDR3 sequence (DNA): TGTGCCAGCAGCTTAGGAGCGGGAGGGCCAGGGGAGCAGTTCTTC. The chain links TRBV7-9 to TRBJ2-1, with TRBD2 matching 10 bases. CDR1 is SEHNR, CDR2 FQNEAQ, per germline (reference sequence). The V segment lost 1 base and the J segment 10 bases; nucleotides outside the gene matches: 7. This CDR3 has 15 amino acids.

The V and J genes are TRBV30 and TRBJ1-4; D remains ambiguous. Between the trimmed V and J ends, which lost 4 bases and 7 bases, there was a span of 16 bases. The CDR3 spans 14 residues. Germline assignment: CDR1 GTSNPN and CDR2 SVGIG (reference sequence). The CDR3 here is CAWTTPENIEKLFF. DNA of the CDR3: TGTGCCTGGACCACCCCGGAGAATATTGAAAAACTGTTTTTT.

The rearrangement joins TRBV5-1 to TRBJ2-1; 8 bases are shared with TRBD2. This CDR3 contains 15 residues. J was trimmed by 6 bases and V by 0 bases; bases with no gene match: 5. CDR1 is SGHRS, CDR2 YFSETQ, per germline. CDR3 amino acids: CASSLVSGSRNEQFF. As DNA, the CDR3 is TGCGCCAGCAGCTTGGTGAGCGGGAGTCGCAATGAGCAGTTCTTC.

The rearrangement uses TRBV13 and TRBJ1-3; D remains unclear. The CDR3 has 12 residues. The V end was cut by 5 bases, the J end by 4 bases, with 6 bases between. Per germline, CDR1 PRHDT and CDR2 FYEKMQ (reference sequence). The CDR3 bases are TGTGCCAGCAGCCCTTTGGGAAACACCATATATTTT. Translating gives CASSPLGNTIYF.

This sequence joins TRBV18 and TRBJ1-1; 8 nucleotides match TRBD1. V trimming: 3 bases; J trimming: 3 bases; junction bases outside the gene matches: 0. Germline V gives CDR1 KGHSH, CDR2 LQKENI. This CDR3 has 13 amino acids. CDR3 region: CASSPTGDTEAFF. As DNA, the CDR3 is TGTGCCAGCTCACCGACAGGGGACACTGAAGCTTTCTTT.

The table lists this clone with a count of one. The genes are TRBV7-9 and TRBJ2-7; 9 bases map to TRBD2. V shed 4 bases and J 3 bases; nucleotides not matched to a gene: 7. CDR1 is SEHNR, CDR2 FQNEAQ, per germline (reference sequence). CDR3 length: 15 residues. The CDR3 DNA is TGTGCCAGCAGCTCCCCGGGACTAGCAGGCTACGAGCAGTACTTC. This translates into CASSSPGLAGYEQYF.

V usage is TRBV5-1 and J usage is TRBJ1-2, with a weak D call TRBD1 (5 bases). This CDR3 contains 13 residues. V shed 1 base and J shed 6 bases, with 10 bases lying between them. The V gene's germline CDR1 is SGHRS and CDR2 YFSETQ. The DNA of the CDR3 is TGCGCCAGCAGCTTGACAGGTGAAGATGGCTACACCTTC. Translating gives CASSLTGEDGYTF. Looking up the rest from reference TRBV5-1 and TRBJ1-2 gives the full variable domain: KAGVTQTPRYLIKTRGQQVTLSCSPISGHRSVSWYQQTPGQGLQFLFEYFSETQRNKGNFPGRFSGRQFSNSRSEMNVSTLELGDSALYLCASSLTGEDGYTFGSGTRLTVV.

This sequence joins TRBV19 and TRBJ1-5; D is uncertain. Per the germline V gene, CDR1 is LNHDA and CDR2 is SQIVND (reference sequence). V dropped 3 bases and J dropped 3 bases, with 6 bases sitting between them. The CDR3 is 13 residues long. CDR3 region: CASSIRNNQPQHF. Written as DNA, the CDR3 is TGTGCCAGTAGTATCAGAAACAATCAGCCCCAGCATTTT.

The CDR3 region has the DNA TGTGCCAGCAGCCCCCCTAGCGGGGGCTACGAGCAGTACTTC. The encoded protein is CASSPPSGGYEQYF. The chain joins TRBV7-9 to TRBJ2-7; TRBD2 aligns across 10 bases. Germline V gene lookup returns CDR1 SEHNR and CDR2 FQNEAQ (reference sequence). This CDR3 has 14 amino acids. The V segment lost 5 bases and the J segment 3 bases; nucleotides outside the gene matches: 4.

The gene calls are TRBV7-2 and TRBJ2-7, with 10 bases identical to TRBD1. This CDR3 comprises 15 residues. The germline V gene encodes CDR1 SGHTA and CDR2 FQGNSA. V lost 7 bases and J lost 5; bases outside the gene matches: 11. CDR3 amino acids: CASTETGQGHHEQYF. CDR3 nucleotide sequence: TGTGCCAGCACCGAAACGGGACAGGGGCACCACGAGCAGTACTTC.

This clone was recorded only once. Other nucleotide sequences from this sample produce the same CDR3. The CDR3 spells CASSAQGSGNTIYF. CDR3 DNA sequence: TGTGCCAGCAGCGCACAGGGGTCTGGAAACACCATATATTTT. This chain links TRBV5-4 with TRBJ1-3, with 7 bases aligning to TRBD1. Losses at the gene ends were 4 bases for V and 1 base for J; bases not matched to a gene: 2. This CDR3 spans 14 amino acids. Germline V gene lookup returns CDR1 SGHNT and CDR2 YYREEE (reference sequence).

The chain links TRBV29-1 to TRBJ1-6; 10 positions match TRBD1. CDR3 length: 14 residues. V shed 1 base and J 11 bases; nucleotides not matched to a gene: 5. Looked up from germline, CDR1 is SQVTM and CDR2 is ANQGSEA. In DNA form, the CDR3 reads TGCAGCGTTGAAGCGGACAGGGGGTTGCCACCCCTCCACTTT. Translated: CSVEADRGLPPLHF.

The rearrangement joins TRBV3-1 (or the pseudogene TRBV3-2) to TRBJ1-4; the D gene is possibly TRBD1 (6 bases). The germline V and J ends were trimmed by 4 bases and 8 bases, with 17 bases remaining between them. The CDR3 covers 15 residues. Per germline, CDR1 LGHDT and CDR2 YNNKEL (reference sequence). The CDR3 bases are TGTGCCAGCAGCCCTCCGGGGCAGGGGTACGAAAAACTGTTTTTT. Its protein product is CASSPPGQGYEKLFF.

The chain recombines TRBV2 with TRBJ2-5; 7 bases line up with TRBD1. V lost 6 bases, J lost 1 base, and 5 bases stayed unmatched. Germline-derived CDR1 and CDR2 are SNHLY and FYNNEI. This CDR3 contains 14 residues. The CDR3 region has the DNA TGTGCCAGCAGCGACGACAGGGTCCAAGAGACCCAGTACTTC. Translated, it gives CASSDDRVQETQYF. The full variable domain, its missing parts supplied by reference TRBV2 and TRBJ2-5, is EPEVTQTPSHQVTQMGQEVILRCVPISNHLYFYWYRQILGQKVEFLVSFYNNEISEKSEIFDDQFSVERPDGSNFTLKIRSTKLEDSAMYFCASSDDRVQETQYFGPGTRLLVL.

The chain combines TRBV5-6 with TRBJ2-2; tentatively, D is TRBD2 (6 bases). This CDR3 contains 18 residues. Germline V lookup: CDR1 SGHDT, CDR2 YYEEEE. Trimming pared 3 bases from V and 4 bases from J, leaving 22 bases between. The CDR3 DNA follows: TGTGCCAGCAGCTCACCCGGGGTTGTCGGGACTCCCACCGGGGAGCTGTTTTTT. Translation gives CASSSPGVVGTPTGELFF.

CDR3 sequence: CASRGDPDLYGYTF. The CDR3 region has the DNA TGTGCCAGCAGAGGAGACCCCGACCTCTATGGCTACACCTTC. The rearrangement joins TRBV2 to TRBJ1-2, with D hard to call. The V and J ends lost 6 bases and 4 bases respectively, with 15 bases between them. The CDR3 is 14 residues long. The V gene's germline CDR1 is SNHLY and CDR2 FYNNEI.

V and J are TRBV5-5 and TRBJ1-4; D is perhaps TRBD1 (5 bases). Germline V gene data show CDR1 as SGHKS and CDR2 as YYEKEE (reference sequence). V lost 4 bases and J 8 bases, leaving 12 bases between the germline ends. The CDR3 has 13 residues. The DNA of the CDR3 is TGTGCCAGCAGCCGAATCTCAGGGGAAAAACTGTTTTTT. This codes for CASSRISGEKLFF.

The chain has TRBV18 and TRBJ1-6; TRBD1 matches 7 bases. Germline-derived CDR1 and CDR2 are KGHSH and LQKENI. The CDR3 spans 14 residues. V was clipped by 3 bases and J by 10 bases; unmatched bases: 6. The CDR3 bases are TGTGCCAGCTCACCTGGAGGGGGCCGATCACCCCTCCACTTT. Its translation: CASSPGGGRSPLHF.

The chain couples TRBV27 to TRBJ1-5; D unclear. With 7 bases removed from V and 9 bases from J, the gap between germline ends came to 28 bases. CDR1 and CDR2 (germline): MNHEY, SMNVEV (reference sequence). The length of the CDR3 is 17 residues. The CDR3 here is CASNSEDATARGRPQHF. CDR3 DNA sequence: TGTGCCAGCAATTCGGAGGACGCGACGGCCAGAGGGCGGCCCCAGCATTTT.

The chain has TRBV7-9 and TRBJ2-6; D is unclear. V was cut by 3 bases and J by 0 bases, with 15 bases left in between. Germline V gene sequence: CDR1 SEHNR, CDR2 FQNEAQ (reference sequence). The CDR3 is made up of 18 amino acids. CDR3 region: CASSFSGDLSSGANVLTF. In DNA, the CDR3 is TGTGCCAGCAGCTTCTCGGGTGACTTAAGCTCTGGGGCCAACGTCCTGACTTTC.